The next 9 T cell receptor beta chains were all read from a single sample in a study of T-cell memory formation after mild COVID-19. From the 5' RACE reads, TCRdb called clonotypes with MiXCR, one entry per CDR3 protein. The data hold around 260,000 distinct CDR3 sequences, with 15% to 20% observed a single time. The sample consisted of PBMCs or a T cell subset sorted from them (not recorded which). The receptors derive from a man aged 18-30 years who had mild COVID-19 (a few samples of this study predate the infection). Cell type and time point are not known.

This clonotype appeared once. The chain is built from TRBV20-1 and TRBJ2-3, with TRBD2 matching 10 bases. Germline V lookup: CDR1 DFQATT, CDR2 SNEGSKA (reference sequence). The CDR3 spans 14 residues. The trim removed 3 bases at V and 4 bases at J, leaving 4 bases unmatched. CDR3 protein: CSARASGGPDTQYF. The CDR3 nucleotides are TGCAGTGCTAGGGCTAGCGGGGGACCAGATACGCAGTATTTT.

The J gene is TRBJ1-5, the V gene TRBV7-2; 9 bases map to TRBD1. CDR1 and CDR2 (germline): SGHTA, FQGNSA. CDR3 size: 17 residues. The V gene end was trimmed by 1 base and the J gene end by 1 base; junction bases not matched to a gene: 5. The chain's CDR3 is CASSLVRTGESNQPQHF. The CDR3 coding sequence is TGTGCCAGCAGCTTAGTTAGGACAGGGGAAAGCAATCAGCCCCAGCATTTT.

This clonotype was counted only a few times. The chain uses TRBV6-5 and TRBJ1-6; no definite D call. The CDR3 contains 13 residues. The germline V gene encodes CDR1 MNHEY and CDR2 SVGAGI. Between the trimmed V and J ends, which lost 6 bases and 9 bases, there was a span of 12 bases. The CDR3 region has the DNA TGTGCCAGCAGCCCCGTTTCTCGTTCACCCCTCCACTTT. This encodes CASSPVSRSPLHF.

This clonotype was counted between two and nine times. A read error may produce the germline difference seen at one junction end. V is TRBV7-7 and J is TRBJ2-1, with TRBD2 identical over 11 bases. This CDR3 has 15 residues. Germline V CDR1 and CDR2: SSHAT, FNYEAQ (reference sequence). DNA of the CDR3: TGTGCTAGCAGCTTAGAGGCTAGCGGGGGGAGTGAGCAGTTCTTC. Protein sequence: CASSLEASGGSEQFF.

In its sample, this clonotype was seen a few times. The rearrangement links TRBV4-2 to TRBJ1-4; a possible D gene is TRBD1 (5 bases). V was shortened by 0 bases and J by 8 bases, with 16 bases between the two germline ends. Germline loops: CDR1 LGHNA, CDR2 YNFKEQ. The length of the CDR3 is 16 residues. The CDR3 coding sequence is TGTGCCAGCAGCCAAGAGTTTGGGACCGTGGCCGAAAAACTGTTTTTT. Amino acid sequence: CASSQEFGTVAEKLFF.

The chain carries TRBV5-1 and TRBJ2-5; possible D gene TRBD1, 5 bases. Trimming cost V 6 bases and J 2 bases, with 11 bases left between them. Germline V CDR1 and CDR2: SGHRS, YFSETQ. The CDR3 contains 13 residues. The CDR3 here is CASTRQPQETQYF. Written as DNA, the CDR3 is TGCGCCAGCACAAGACAGCCTCAAGAGACCCAGTACTTC.

The rearrangement joins TRBV20-1 to TRBJ2-7; TRBD2 matches at 7 bases. The CDR3 length is 14 residues. Germline V CDR1 and CDR2: DFQATT, SNEGSKA (reference sequence). V lost 6 bases and J lost 6; bases outside the gene matches: 14. CDR3 protein: CSADASGSSGEQYV. The CDR3 DNA reads TGCAGTGCCGATGCTAGCGGCAGCTCTGGCGAGCAGTACGTC.

This clonotype has a handful of counts. The chain uses TRBV12-3 or TRBV12-4 and TRBJ1-6; maybe TRBD1 (6 bases). This CDR3 spans 14 amino acids. Trimming cost V 4 bases and J 9 bases, with 13 bases left between them. The DNA of the CDR3 is TGTGCCAGCAGTTCGACAGGAGGTGGTTCACCCCTCCACTTT. This encodes CASSSTGGGSPLHF.

This clonotype was seen more than once but under ten times. This chain connects TRBV5-1 to TRBJ2-5, with 9 bases identical to TRBD2. The J segment lost 4 bases and the V segment lost 4 bases, leaving 14 bases of the junction unmatched. The CDR3 sequence is 17 residues long. Germline values: CDR1 SGHRS, CDR2 YFSETQ. In nucleotides, the CDR3 is TGCGCCAGCAGCCCCAGACCGCGGGGGGGCATCGGAGAGACCCAGTACTTC. The encoded protein is CASSPRPRGGIGETQYF.